This T cell receptor beta chain was sequenced for a study of cytomegalovirus exposure and HLA in healthy donors. Study-level results: With high specificity and sensitivity, the classifier reportedly diagnosed cytomegalovirus status.

PCR was performed using 60 Vbeta and 13 Jbeta primers. Produced via immunoSEQ multiplex PCR; TCRdb's table is partial and in-frame only. This sample has about 140,000 clones; 70% to 80% occur once, and the top ten carry around 1.7%. This clone has more than one count but fewer than ten. As yet, its antigen is unknown. Germline CDR1 is SGHDT and CDR2 is YYEEEE. The CDR3 length is 15 residues. V was shortened by 0 bases and J by 11 bases, with 19 bases between the two germline ends. The rearrangement links TRBV5-6 to TRBJ2-3; TRBD2 might be the D (7 bases). This receptor was identified in a female donor in good health and CMV-seronegative. Source material: PBMCs. CDR3 residues: CASSLAPSGGLWQYF. In DNA, the CDR3 is TGTGCCAGCAGCTTGGCCCCCTCCGGGGGGCTTTGGCAGTATTTT.